This entry lists 5 T cell receptor beta chains sequenced from one sample in a study of T-cell memory formation after mild COVID-19. TCRdb passed the 5' RACE reads through MiXCR, listing each CDR3 protein once. The repertoire holds about 260,000 distinct CDR3 sequences, with under 20% as singletons. Sequencing used PBMCs or a T cell subset sorted from them (not recorded which). The receptors originated from a man between 18 and 35 years old who had mild COVID-19 (a few samples of this study predate the infection). Cell type and time point are not known.

This clonotype turned up a few times. The chain has TRBV4-1 and TRBJ2-4; D remains unclear. V was shortened by 1 base and J by 0 bases, with 7 bases between the two germline ends. The length of the CDR3 is 15 residues. Germline CDR1 reads MGHRA; CDR2 reads YSYEKL. The CDR3 protein is CASSQVGLAKNIQYF. As DNA, the CDR3 is TGCGCCAGCAGCCAAGTTGGATTAGCCAAAAACATTCAGTACTTC.

Only a few counts were recorded for this clonotype. The J gene is TRBJ1-1, the V gene TRBV4-3; no clear D. Between the trimmed V and J ends, which lost 0 bases and 1 base, there was a span of 9 bases. The germline CDR1 and CDR2 sequences are LGHNA and YSLEER. The CDR3 has 15 amino acids. The CDR3 protein is CASSQDSVRNTEAFF. DNA of the CDR3: TGCGCCAGCAGCCAAGATTCAGTGAGGAACACTGAAGCTTTCTTT.

The rearrangement joins TRBV5-1 to TRBJ2-5; possibly TRBD1 or TRBD2 for D (5 bases each). Germline V gene data show CDR1 as SGHRS and CDR2 as YFSETQ. The CDR3 is 15 amino acids. V was shortened by 2 bases and J by 5 bases, with 16 bases between the two germline ends. The CDR3 nucleotides read TGCGCCAGCAGCTTTGGGGCGGGCCGACGGGAGACCCAGTACTTC. It codes for CASSFGAGRRETQYF.

This chain uses TRBV5-1 with TRBJ2-3, with 10 bases fitting TRBD1. Germline assignment: CDR1 SGHRS and CDR2 YFSETQ. V shed 6 bases and J 3 bases; nucleotides not matched to a gene: 10. The CDR3 extends over 16 amino acids. CDR3 region: CASMSGTGAGTDTQYF. DNA of the CDR3: TGCGCCAGCATGTCCGGGACAGGGGCGGGTACAGATACGCAGTATTTT.

This clonotype was counted only a few times. CDR3 nucleotide sequence: TGTGCCAGCAGATTTCCCACTGAAGCTTTCTTT. Translating it yields CASRFPTEAFF. The J gene is TRBJ1-1, the V gene TRBV6-2 or TRBV6-3; no reliable D call. The V end lost 6 bases, the J end lost 4 bases, and 6 bases lay between the germline ends. This CDR3 has 11 amino acids. The germline CDR1 and CDR2 sequences are MNHEY and SVGEGT.